This entry is about one TCR beta chain. Its antigen is still unknown. The validation cohort, a group of 120 or so subjects, included the donors and was separate from the roughly 700-subject first cohort. This sample was included in a study of cytomegalovirus exposure and HLA in healthy donors. This table comes from immunoSEQ multiplex PCR, and its TCRdb copy is limited to in-frame clones, with some not included. Among about 190,000 clones listed, about 82% were seen once. The study's findings and limits: Rare TCR sequences dominated, though some public TCRs recurred in many donors.

CDR1 is LNHNV, CDR2 YYDKDF, per germline (reference sequence). The CDR3 is 16 amino acids. Trimming took 1 base from V and 6 from J; bases not matched to a gene: 6. This receptor was taken from a woman between 18 and 30 years old in good health and CMV-seronegative. The chain has TRBV15 and TRBJ2-1; 10 positions agree with TRBD2. Sequenced material: PBMCs. The CDR3 DNA reads as TGTGCCACCAGCAGAGGGCCAGCGGGAGGGCCCAATGAGCAGTTCTTC. This translates into CATSRGPAGGPNEQFF.